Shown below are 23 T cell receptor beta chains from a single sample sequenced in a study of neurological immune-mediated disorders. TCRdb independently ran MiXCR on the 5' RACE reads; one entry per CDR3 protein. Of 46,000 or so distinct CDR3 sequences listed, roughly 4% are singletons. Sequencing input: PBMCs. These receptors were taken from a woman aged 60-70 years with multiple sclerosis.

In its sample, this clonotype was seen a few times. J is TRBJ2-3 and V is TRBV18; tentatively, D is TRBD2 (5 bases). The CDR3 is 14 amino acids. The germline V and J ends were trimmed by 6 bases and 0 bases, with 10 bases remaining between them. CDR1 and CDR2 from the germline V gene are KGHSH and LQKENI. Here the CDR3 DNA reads TGTGCCAGCTCCCTAGCTTCCAGCACAGATACGCAGTATTTT. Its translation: CASSLASSTDTQYF.

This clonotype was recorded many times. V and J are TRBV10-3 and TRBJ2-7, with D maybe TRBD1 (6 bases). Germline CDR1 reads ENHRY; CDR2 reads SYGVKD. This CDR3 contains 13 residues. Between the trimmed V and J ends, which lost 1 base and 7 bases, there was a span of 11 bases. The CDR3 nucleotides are TGTGCCATCAGTGAGTTTGGGGGCAGTGAGCAGTACGTC. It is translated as CAISEFGGSEQYV.

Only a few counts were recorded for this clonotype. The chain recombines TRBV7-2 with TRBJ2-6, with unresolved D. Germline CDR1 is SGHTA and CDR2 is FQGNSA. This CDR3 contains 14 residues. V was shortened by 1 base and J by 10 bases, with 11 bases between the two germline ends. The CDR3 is CASSLGHPVNVLTF. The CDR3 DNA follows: TGTGCCAGCAGCTTAGGTCACCCGGTGAACGTCCTGACTTTC. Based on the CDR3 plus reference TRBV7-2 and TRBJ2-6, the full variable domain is GAGVSQSPSNKVTEKGKDVELRCDPISGHTALYWYRQSLGQGLEFLIYFQGNSAPDKSGLPSDRFSAERTGGSVSTLTIQRTQQEDSAVYLCASSLGHPVNVLTFGAGSRLTVL.

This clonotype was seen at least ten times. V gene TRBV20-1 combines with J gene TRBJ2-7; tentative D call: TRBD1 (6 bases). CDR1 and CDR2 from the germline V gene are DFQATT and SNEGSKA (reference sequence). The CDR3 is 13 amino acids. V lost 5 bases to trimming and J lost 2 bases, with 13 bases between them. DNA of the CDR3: TGCAGTGCTGAGGGGGACGGTACCTACGAGCAGTACTTC. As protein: CSAEGDGTYEQYF.

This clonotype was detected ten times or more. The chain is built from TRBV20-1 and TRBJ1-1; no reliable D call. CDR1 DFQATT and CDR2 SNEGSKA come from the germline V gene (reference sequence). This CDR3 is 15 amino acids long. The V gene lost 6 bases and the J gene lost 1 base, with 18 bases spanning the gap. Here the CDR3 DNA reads TGCAGTGCATCCCGCCCACGTGGAAGGAACACTGAAGCTTTCTTT. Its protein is CSASRPRGRNTEAFF.

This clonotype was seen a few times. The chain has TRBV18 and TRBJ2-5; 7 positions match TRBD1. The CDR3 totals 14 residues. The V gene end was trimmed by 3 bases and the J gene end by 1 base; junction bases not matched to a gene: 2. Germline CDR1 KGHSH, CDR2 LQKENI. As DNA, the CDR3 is TGTGCCAGCTCACCTGGACAGGTCCAAGAGACCCAGTACTTC. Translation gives CASSPGQVQETQYF.

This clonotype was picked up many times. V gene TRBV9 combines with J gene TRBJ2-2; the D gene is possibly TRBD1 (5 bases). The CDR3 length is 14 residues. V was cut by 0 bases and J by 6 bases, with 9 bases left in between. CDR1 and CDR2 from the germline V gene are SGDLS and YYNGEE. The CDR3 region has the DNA TGTGCCAGCAGCGTAGATAGGGGCCCCGGGGAGCTGTTTTTT. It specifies CASSVDRGPGELFF. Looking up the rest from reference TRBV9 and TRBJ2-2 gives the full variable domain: DSGVTQTPKHLITATGQRVTLRCSPRSGDLSVYWYQQSLDQGLQFLIQYYNGEERAKGNILERFSAQQFPDLHSELNLSSLELGDSALYFCASSVDRGPGELFFGEGSRLTVL.

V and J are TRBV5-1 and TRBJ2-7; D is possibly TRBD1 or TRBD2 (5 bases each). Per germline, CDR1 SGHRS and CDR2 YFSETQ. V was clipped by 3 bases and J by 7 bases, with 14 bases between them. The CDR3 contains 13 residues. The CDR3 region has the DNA TGCGCCAGCAGCTCCACGGTTGAGGGGGAGCAGTACTTC. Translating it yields CASSSTVEGEQYF. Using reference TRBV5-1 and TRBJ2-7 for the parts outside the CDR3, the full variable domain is KAGVTQTPRYLIKTRGQQVTLSCSPISGHRSVSWYQQTPGQGLQFLFEYFSETQRNKGNFPGRFSGRQFSNSRSEMNVSTLELGDSALYLCASSSTVEGEQYFGPGTRLTVT.

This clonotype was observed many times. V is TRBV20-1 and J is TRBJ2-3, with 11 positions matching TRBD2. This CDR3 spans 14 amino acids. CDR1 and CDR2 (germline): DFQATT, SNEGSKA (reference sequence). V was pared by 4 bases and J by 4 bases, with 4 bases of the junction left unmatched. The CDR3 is CSAKLAGVPDTQYF. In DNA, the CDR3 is TGCAGTGCTAAACTAGCGGGAGTACCAGATACGCAGTATTTT.

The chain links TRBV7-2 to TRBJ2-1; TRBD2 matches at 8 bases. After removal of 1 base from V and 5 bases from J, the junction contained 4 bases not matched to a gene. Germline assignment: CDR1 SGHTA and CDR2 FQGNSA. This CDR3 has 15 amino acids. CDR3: CASSLGVAGNNEQFF. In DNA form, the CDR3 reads TGTGCCAGCAGCTTAGGGGTAGCGGGGAACAATGAGCAGTTCTTC.

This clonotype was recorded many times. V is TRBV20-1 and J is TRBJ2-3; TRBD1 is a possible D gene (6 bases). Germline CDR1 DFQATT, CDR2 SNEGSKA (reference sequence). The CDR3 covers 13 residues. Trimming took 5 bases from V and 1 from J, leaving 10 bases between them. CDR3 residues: CSAQGMGTDTQYF. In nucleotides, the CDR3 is TGCAGTGCTCAGGGGATGGGCACAGATACGCAGTATTTT.

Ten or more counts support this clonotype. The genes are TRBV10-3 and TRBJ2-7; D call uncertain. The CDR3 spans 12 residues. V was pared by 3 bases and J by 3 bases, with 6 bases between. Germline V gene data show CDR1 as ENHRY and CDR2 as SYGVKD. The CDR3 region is CAISDADYEQYF. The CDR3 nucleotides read TGTGCCATCAGTGACGCAGACTACGAGCAGTACTTC.

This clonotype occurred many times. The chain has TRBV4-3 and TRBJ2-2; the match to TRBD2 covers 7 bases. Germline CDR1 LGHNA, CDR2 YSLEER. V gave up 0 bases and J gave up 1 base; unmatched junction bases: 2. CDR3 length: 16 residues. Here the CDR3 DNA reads TGCGCCAGCAGCCAAGATCGGGGGGAGAACACCGGGGAGCTGTTTTTT. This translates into CASSQDRGENTGELFF.

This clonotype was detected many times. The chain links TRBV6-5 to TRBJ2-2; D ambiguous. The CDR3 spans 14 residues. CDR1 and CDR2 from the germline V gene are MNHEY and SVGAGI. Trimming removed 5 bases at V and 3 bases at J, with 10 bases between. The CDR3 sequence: CASSRLPDTGELFF. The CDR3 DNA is TGTGCCAGCAGTCGGCTGCCCGACACCGGGGAGCTGTTTTTT.

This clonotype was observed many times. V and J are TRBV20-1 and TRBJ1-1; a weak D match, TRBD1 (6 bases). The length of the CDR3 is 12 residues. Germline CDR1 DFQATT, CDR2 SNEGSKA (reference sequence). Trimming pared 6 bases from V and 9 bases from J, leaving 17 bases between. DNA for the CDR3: TGCAGTGCCGGGACAACAGCCTCTAAAGCTTTCTTT. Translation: CSAGTTASKAFF.

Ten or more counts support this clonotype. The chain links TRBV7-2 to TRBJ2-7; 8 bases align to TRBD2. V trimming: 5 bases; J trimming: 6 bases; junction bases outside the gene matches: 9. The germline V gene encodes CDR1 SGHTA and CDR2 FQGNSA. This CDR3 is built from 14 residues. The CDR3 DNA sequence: TGTGCCAGCAGCACGGGACTAGGCGTCCCCGAGCAGTACTTC. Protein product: CASSTGLGVPEQYF.

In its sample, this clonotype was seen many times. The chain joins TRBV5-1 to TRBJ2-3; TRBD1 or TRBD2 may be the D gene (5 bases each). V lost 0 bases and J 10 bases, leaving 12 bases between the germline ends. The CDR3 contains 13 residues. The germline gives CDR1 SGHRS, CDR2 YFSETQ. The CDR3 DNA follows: TGCGCCAGCAGCTTGGTCGGGACGAGACCGCAGTATTTT. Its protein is CASSLVGTRPQYF.

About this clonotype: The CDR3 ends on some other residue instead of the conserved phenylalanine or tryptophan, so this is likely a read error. The CDR3 is CSVVQGAYNEQFN. For the CDR3, the DNA is TGCAGCGTTGTTCAGGGGGCCTACAATGAGCAGTTCAAC. The V and J genes are TRBV29-1 and TRBJ2-1, with 7 bases matching TRBD1. Trimming cost V 4 bases and J 2 bases; bases outside gene matches: 2. The germline V gene encodes CDR1 SQVTM and CDR2 ANQGSEA. This CDR3 has 13 residues.

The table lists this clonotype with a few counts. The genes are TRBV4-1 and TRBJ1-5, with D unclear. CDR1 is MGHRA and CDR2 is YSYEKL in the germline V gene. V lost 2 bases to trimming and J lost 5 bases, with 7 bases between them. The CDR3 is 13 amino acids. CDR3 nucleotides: TGCGCCAGCAGCCAATTCTCTGATCAGCCCCAGCATTTT. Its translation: CASSQFSDQPQHF.

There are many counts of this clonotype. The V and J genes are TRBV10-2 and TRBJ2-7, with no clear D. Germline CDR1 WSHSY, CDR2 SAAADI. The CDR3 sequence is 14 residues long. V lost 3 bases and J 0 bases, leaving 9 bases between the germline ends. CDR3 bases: TGCGCCAGCAGTGAACCCTCAAGCTCCTACGAGCAGTACTTC. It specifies CASSEPSSSYEQYF.

The CDR3 here is CASRGGANYEQYF. The CDR3 DNA reads as TGTGCCAGCAGGGGCGGGGCCAACTACGAGCAGTACTTC. The rearrangement links TRBV28 to TRBJ2-7; D possibly corresponds to TRBD2 (6 bases). Looked up from germline, CDR1 is MDHEN and CDR2 is SYDVKM. The CDR3 runs to 13 residues. Trimming took 6 bases from V and 3 from J, leaving 12 bases between them.

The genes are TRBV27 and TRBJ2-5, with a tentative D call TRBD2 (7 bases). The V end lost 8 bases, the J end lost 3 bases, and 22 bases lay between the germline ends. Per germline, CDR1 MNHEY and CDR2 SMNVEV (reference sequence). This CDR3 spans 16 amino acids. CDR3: CASGPGGSVAKETQYF. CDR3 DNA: TGTGCCAGCGGGCCGGGGGGCTCAGTGGCTAAAGAGACCCAGTACTTC.

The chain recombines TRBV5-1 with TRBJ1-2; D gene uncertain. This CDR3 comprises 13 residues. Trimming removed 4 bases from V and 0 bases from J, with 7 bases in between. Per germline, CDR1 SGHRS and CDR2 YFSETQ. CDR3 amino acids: CASSATTNYGYTF. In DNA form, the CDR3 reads TGCGCCAGCAGCGCCACAACTAACTATGGCTACACCTTC.